Listed here are 29 T cell receptor beta chains from one sample, sequenced in a study of cytomegalovirus exposure and HLA in healthy donors. With 60 Vbeta and 13 Jbeta primers, the PCR was carried out. The protocol was immunoSEQ multiplex PCR, while the TCRdb copy is restricted to in-frame clones and leaves out a portion. The data show some 150,000 clones, around 77% seen once. Sequencing used PBMCs. All receptors derive from a woman in her fifties or sixties in good health and CMV-seronegative.

The chain has TRBV5-1 and TRBJ2-3; tentatively, D is TRBD1 (6 bases). Deletions cut 2 bases from V and 2 bases from J, with 21 bases between. CDR3 size: 18 residues. Germline V gene data show CDR1 as SGHRS and CDR2 as YFSETQ. CDR3 bases: TGCGCCAGCAGCTTAGACGGGCAGGGGTGGTCTCCCACAGATACGCAGTATTTT. Protein sequence: CASSLDGQGWSPTDTQYF.

This clone was observed a single time. CDR3 sequence reads: CASRALWGGVYGYTF. The CDR3 nucleotides read TGCGCCAGCAGGGCCTTATGGGGAGGGGTCTATGGCTACACCTTC. The V call is TRBV5-1, the J call TRBJ1-2; the D gene is possibly TRBD1 (5 bases). The V end was cut by 5 bases, the J end by 4 bases, with 18 bases between. Germline CDR1 is SGHRS and CDR2 is YFSETQ. CDR3 length equals 15 residues.

This chain uses TRBV7-2 with TRBJ1-3; 9 bases are shared with TRBD1. Germline-derived CDR1 and CDR2 are SGHTA and FQGNSA. J gave up 4 bases and V 4 bases, and 8 bases lay outside the gene matches. The CDR3 extends over 16 amino acids. This CDR3 reads CASSYTGGASGNTIYF. CDR3 in DNA: TGTGCCAGCAGCTACACAGGGGGCGCATCGGGAAACACCATATATTTT.

This rearrangement joins TRBV5-5 to TRBJ1-2; D perhaps matches TRBD1 (6 bases). V was pared by 3 bases and J by 2 bases, with 8 bases between. This CDR3 has 13 residues. Germline CDR1 reads SGHKS; CDR2 reads YYEKEE (reference sequence). Written as DNA, the CDR3 is TGTGCCAGCAGCTCCGGGACAAACTATGGCTACACCTTC. This encodes CASSSGTNYGYTF.

The chain couples TRBV10-3 to TRBJ1-2; 8 bases agree with TRBD1. This CDR3 region has 15 residues. CDR1 ENHRY and CDR2 SYGVKD come from the germline V gene. V dropped 5 bases and J dropped 9; count of bases not matched to a gene: 14. CDR3 amino acids: CAISTYGPGGGSYTF. DNA of the CDR3: TGTGCCATCAGTACTTACGGTCCAGGGGGCGGCAGCTACACCTTC.

The chain has TRBV4-1 and TRBJ2-2; 8 bases map to TRBD1. V shed 1 base, J shed 0 bases, and the junction held 4 bases outside the gene matches. The CDR3 extends over 17 amino acids. Germline CDR1 MGHRA, CDR2 YSYEKL. The CDR3 nucleotides are TGCGCCAGCAGCCAAGGACAGGGGCGGTCGAACACCGGGGAGCTGTTTTTT. Protein sequence: CASSQGQGRSNTGELFF.

The chain links TRBV15 to TRBJ1-4; the D gene is possibly TRBD1 (5 bases). Germline loops: CDR1 LNHNV, CDR2 YYDKDF (reference sequence). The V gene lost 3 bases and the J gene lost 2 bases, with 16 bases spanning the gap. The CDR3 is 17 residues long. In DNA form, the CDR3 reads TGTGCCACCAGCAGGGATGCGTGGGGCGCGACTAATGAAAAACTGTTTTTT. Amino acid sequence: CATSRDAWGATNEKLFF.

The DNA for the CDR3 is TGTGCCACCAGCAGAGAAGGGGGACAGCTTAACTATGGCTACACCTTC. Encoded protein: CATSREGGQLNYGYTF. The J gene is TRBJ1-2, the V gene TRBV15; 7 bases match TRBD1. Germline V gives CDR1 LNHNV, CDR2 YYDKDF (reference sequence). Unmatched junction bases numbered 5, after V lost 0 bases and J lost 1 base. This CDR3 has 16 amino acids.

This clone was picked up one time. J is TRBJ1-6 and V is TRBV6-5, with 7 bases lining up with TRBD1. Germline CDR1 is MNHEY and CDR2 is SVGAGI. The CDR3 spans 15 residues. Trimming cost V 6 bases and J 8 bases; bases outside gene matches: 10. The CDR3 here is CASRSDRQGHSPLHF. The DNA for the CDR3 is TGTGCCAGCAGAAGCGATCGACAGGGCCATTCACCCCTCCACTTT.

The genes are TRBV28 and TRBJ2-6, with D possibly matching TRBD1 (5 bases). V was trimmed by 3 bases and J by 0 bases, leaving 18 bases between them. The CDR3 totals 19 residues. CDR1 is MDHEN and CDR2 is SYDVKM in the germline V gene. The CDR3 loop reads CASSFDSQSPSSGANVLTF. In nucleotides, the CDR3 is TGTGCCAGCAGTTTCGACAGCCAATCCCCCAGCTCTGGGGCCAACGTCCTGACTTTC.

J is TRBJ2-3 and V is TRBV28, with 15 bases identical to TRBD2. The V gene end was trimmed by 6 bases and the J gene end by 3 bases; junction bases not matched to a gene: 19. This CDR3 comprises 21 residues. Germline V gives CDR1 MDHEN, CDR2 SYDVKM. This CDR3 reads CASRRFLGRTSGGARTDTQYF. As DNA, the CDR3 is TGTGCCAGCAGAAGGTTTTTAGGAAGGACTAGCGGGGGGGCGAGGACAGATACGCAGTATTTT.

Comments on this clone: At one boundary the junction diverges from the germline segment, which might be a read error. V and J are TRBV19 and TRBJ2-7; D gene uncertain. The CDR3 covers 14 residues. Germline values: CDR1 LNHDA, CDR2 SQIVND (reference sequence). In DNA, the CDR3 is TGTGCCAGTGCCCTAGGTGGTTCCTCCTACGAGCAGTGCTTC. Its protein is CASALGGSSYEQCF. Using reference TRBV19 and TRBJ2-7 for the parts outside the CDR3, the full variable domain is DGGITQSPKYLFRKEGQNVTLSCEQNLNHDAMYWYRQDPGQGLRLIYYSQIVNDFQKGDIAEGYSVSREKKESFPLTVTSAQKNPTAFYLCASALGGSSYEQCFGPGTRLTVT.

This clone was counted only a few times. The J gene is TRBJ2-3, the V gene TRBV4-2, with TRBD2 matching over 9 bases. Germline V CDR1 and CDR2: LGHNA, YNFKEQ. This CDR3 region has 16 residues. J gave up 1 base and V 0 bases, and 2 bases lay outside the gene matches. The CDR3 nucleotides read TGTGCCAGCAGCCAAGATCGGACTAGCGGCACAGATACGCAGTATTTT. It translates to CASSQDRTSGTDTQYF.

The CDR3 sequence is CASKGDAKNIQYF. Here the CDR3 DNA reads TGTGCCAGCAAAGGAGACGCCAAAAACATTCAGTACTTC. The V call is TRBV2, the J call TRBJ2-4, with D hard to call. The CDR3 contains 13 residues. V shed 7 bases and J shed 1 base, with 8 bases lying between them. Germline loops: CDR1 SNHLY, CDR2 FYNNEI.

J is TRBJ1-1 and V is TRBV6-1; the match to TRBD1 covers 8 bases. Per germline, CDR1 MNHNS and CDR2 SASEGT. Trimming cost V 6 bases and J 4 bases; bases outside gene matches: 4. The CDR3 is 13 amino acids. The CDR3 DNA follows: TGTGCCAGCAGCACAGGACAGGGCACTGAAGCTTTCTTT. Translated, it gives CASSTGQGTEAFF.

This chain uses TRBV28 with TRBJ1-6, with TRBD1 as a possible D gene (6 bases). V was shortened by 7 bases and J by 1 base, with 14 bases between the two germline ends. CDR1 is MDHEN and CDR2 is SYDVKM in the germline V gene. The CDR3 covers 16 residues. CDR3 sequence: CASNTGTPSYNSPLHF. CDR3 sequence (DNA): TGTGCCAGCAACACCGGGACACCGTCCTATAATTCACCCCTCCACTTT. Looking up the rest from reference TRBV28 and TRBJ1-6 gives the full variable domain: DVKVTQSSRYLVKRTGEKVFLECVQDMDHENMFWYRQDPGLGLRLIYFSYDVKMKEKGDIPEGYSVSREKKERFSLILESASTNQTSMYLCASNTGTPSYNSPLHFGNGTRLTVT.

The chain has TRBV11-3 and TRBJ1-6; 7 nucleotides line up with TRBD1. V shed 5 bases, J shed 8 bases, and the junction held 6 bases outside the gene matches. The CDR3 is 14 residues long. Germline V gene data show CDR1 as SGHNT and CDR2 as YENEEA. The CDR3 loop reads CASSLGQADSPLHF. The CDR3 DNA sequence: TGTGCCAGCAGCCTCGGACAGGCGGATTCACCCCTCCACTTT.

This clone was recorded once. The V call is TRBV5-1, the J call TRBJ2-3; 9 bases line up with TRBD1. CDR3 length: 14 residues. Germline V gene lookup returns CDR1 SGHRS and CDR2 YFSETQ. V was pared by 4 bases and J by 3 bases, with 3 bases of the junction left unmatched. Here the CDR3 DNA reads TGCGCCAGCAGCCATGGGACAGGGACAGATACGCAGTATTTT. This translates into CASSHGTGTDTQYF.

This clone was detected ten times or more. V is TRBV6-4 and J is TRBJ2-1, with 9 positions matching TRBD2. Germline CDR1 is MRHNA and CDR2 is SNTAGT. Trimming removed 0 bases from V and 9 bases from J; junction bases left unmatched: 6. This CDR3 is built from 15 residues. The CDR3 loop is CASSDSSGGSGEQFF. CDR3 DNA: TGTGCCAGCAGTGACTCTAGCGGGGGATCCGGTGAGCAGTTCTTC.

The rearrangement links TRBV4-1 to TRBJ2-7; 7 bases agree with TRBD1. CDR1 is MGHRA and CDR2 is YSYEKL in the germline V gene. The CDR3 is 20 residues long. V gave up 0 bases and J gave up 0 bases; unmatched junction bases: 17. CDR3 nucleotides: TGCGCCAGCAGCCAAGATGGTCTTGAGACAGGGCTTGTTAGCTCCTACGAGCAGTACTTC. This sequence encodes CASSQDGLETGLVSSYEQYF.

In its sample, this clone was seen once. The genes are TRBV7-8 and TRBJ2-7, with a possible D match to TRBD2 (6 bases). This CDR3 has 17 amino acids. The V and J ends lost 2 bases and 1 base respectively, with 18 bases between them. The germline CDR1 and CDR2 sequences are SGHVS and FQNEAQ. CDR3 residues: CASSLWIGGPGSYEQYF. As DNA, the CDR3 is TGTGCCAGCAGCTTATGGATAGGAGGGCCCGGGTCCTACGAGCAGTACTTC. Full variable domain (missing parts from reference TRBV7-8 and TRBJ2-7): GAGVSQSPRYKVAKRGQDVALRCDPISGHVSLFWYQQALGQGPEFLTYFQNEAQLDKSGLPSDRFFAERPEGSVSTLKIQRTQQEDSAVYLCASSLWIGGPGSYEQYFGPGTRLTVT.

The chain is built from TRBV7-3 and TRBJ2-2, with 7 bases matching TRBD2. Germline-derived CDR1 and CDR2 are SGHTA and FQGTGA. The CDR3 length is 14 residues. V lost 2 bases to trimming and J lost 6 bases; unmatched junction nucleotides: 3. The CDR3 region is CASSLGGGSGELFF. As DNA, the CDR3 is TGTGCCAGCAGCTTAGGGGGAGGGTCCGGGGAGCTGTTTTTT.

This clone was recorded a few times. The chain recombines TRBV30 with TRBJ1-3; perhaps TRBD1 as D (6 bases). The CDR3 has 14 amino acids. V lost 5 bases and J 0 bases, leaving 11 bases between the germline ends. CDR1 is GTSNPN, CDR2 SVGIG, per germline (reference sequence). CDR3 loop: CAWSLGGSGNTIYF. The DNA for the CDR3 is TGTGCCTGGTCCTTAGGGGGCTCTGGAAACACCATATATTTT.

The rearrangement links TRBV7-2 to TRBJ1-1; TRBD1 matches 7 bases. Germline loops: CDR1 SGHTA, CDR2 FQGNSA. The CDR3 loop spans 15 amino acids. The V gene end was trimmed by 4 bases and the J gene end by 4 bases; junction bases not matched to a gene: 9. The CDR3 DNA sequence: TGTGCCAGCAGCTACAAGACAGGGTTGAGCACTGAAGCTTTCTTT. This codes for CASSYKTGLSTEAFF. The full variable domain, its missing parts supplied by reference TRBV7-2 and TRBJ1-1, is GAGVSQSPSNKVTEKGKDVELRCDPISGHTALYWYRQSLGQGLEFLIYFQGNSAPDKSGLPSDRFSAERTGGSVSTLTIQRTQQEDSAVYLCASSYKTGLSTEAFFGQGTRLTVV.

This clone was seen a handful of times. This chain connects TRBV5-4 to TRBJ2-2; D possibly corresponds to TRBD1 (6 bases). V lost 4 bases and J lost 6, with 16 bases in between. Germline CDR1 reads SGHNT; CDR2 reads YYREEE (reference sequence). This CDR3 has 15 amino acids. Here the CDR3 DNA reads TGTGCCAGCAGCGTAAAGACGGACAGCCCCGGGGAGCTGTTTTTT. The encoded protein is CASSVKTDSPGELFF.

The chain joins TRBV7-6 to TRBJ1-4; no clear D. The length of the CDR3 is 16 residues. Germline V CDR1 and CDR2: SGHVS, FNYEAQ. Trimming pared 1 base from V and 6 bases from J, leaving 15 bases between. The CDR3 bases are TGTGCCAGCAGCTTAGACGCGGGCGGCTTGGATGAAAAACTGTTTTTT. Translated, it gives CASSLDAGGLDEKLFF. The full variable domain, its missing parts supplied by reference TRBV7-6 and TRBJ1-4, is GAGVSQSPRYKVTKRGQDVALRCDPISGHVSLYWYRQALGQGPEFLTYFNYEAQQDKSGLPNDRFSAERPEGSISTLTIQRTEQRDSAMYRCASSLDAGGLDEKLFFGSGTQLSVL.

This chain uses TRBV5-1 with TRBJ2-3; 9 bases are shared with TRBD2. Germline lookup yields CDR1 SGHRS and CDR2 YFSETQ. The CDR3 covers 17 residues. With V trimmed by 1 base and J by 3 bases, 9 bases remained unmatched. The CDR3 DNA follows: TGCGCCAGCAGCTTGTTGTCCAGCGGGGGGCCTACAGATACGCAGTATTTT. Its translation is CASSLLSSGGPTDTQYF.

The chain couples TRBV6-1 to TRBJ2-5; 16 nucleotides agree with TRBD2. V shed 4 bases, J shed 4 bases, and the junction held 6 bases outside the gene matches. This CDR3 comprises 17 residues. The germline V gene encodes CDR1 MNHNS and CDR2 SASEGT. The CDR3 is CASSAGLAGGAGETQYF. The CDR3 DNA reads as TGTGCCAGCAGTGCGGGACTAGCGGGGGGGGCGGGAGAGACCCAGTACTTC.

This chain joins TRBV7-9 and TRBJ1-2; maybe TRBD1 (5 bases). This CDR3 has 13 residues. Germline values: CDR1 SEHNR, CDR2 FQNEAQ (reference sequence). Trimming stripped 5 bases from V and 4 bases from J, with 11 bases between. CDR3: CASSGTGVYGYTF. The CDR3 DNA follows: TGTGCCAGCAGCGGAACGGGGGTCTATGGCTACACCTTC.